The rows below give T cell receptor beta chains drawn from one sample of a study of human T cells and chemical hapten exposure. A single record per CDR3 protein comes from TCRdb applying MiXCR to the RACE reads. The sample has about 380,000 distinct CDR3 sequences, roughly 5.3% seen once. The specimen was whole blood, collected in connection with sensitization to the hapten diphenylcyclopropenone (DPC). The receptors stem from a woman aged 50 to 60 with alopecia areata. Some clones in this sample may be carry-over from other donors' samples. The CDR3 runs from the conserved cysteine through the conserved F or W. A D gene is named only where the DNA matches it firmly. A row's size may be missing; if present it is once, few, many or a size class.

v_call: TRBV11-2; cdr3_length: 13; clone_size: many; d_call: NA; j_call: TRBJ2-1; cdr3_aa: CASSSSLYNEQFF; cdr3_nt: TGTGCCAGCAGCTCCAGTTTATACAATGAGCAGTTCTTC
v_call: TRBV11-2; cdr3_length: 12; clone_size: NA; d_call: TRBD2; j_call: TRBJ2-3; cdr3_aa: CASSRTGTNQYF; cdr3_nt: TGTGCCAGCAGCCGGACCGGGACTAACCAGTATTTT
v_call: TRBV5-1; cdr3_length: 13; clone_size: NA; d_call: NA; j_call: TRBJ2-5; cdr3_aa: CASSIYTQETQYF; cdr3_nt: TGCGCCAGCAGCATTTACACCCAAGAGACCCAGTACTTC
v_call: TRBV25-1; cdr3_length: 12; clone_size: few; d_call: NA; j_call: TRBJ1-1; cdr3_aa: CASSEGGPEAFF; cdr3_nt: TGTGCCAGCAGTGAAGGGGGACCTGAAGCTTTCTTT
v_call: TRBV7-8; cdr3_length: 17; clone_size: few; d_call: TRBD2; j_call: TRBJ2-5; cdr3_aa: CASSLGGGLAGLETQYF; cdr3_nt: TGTGCCAGCAGCTTAGGGGGTGGACTAGCGGGCCTAGAGACCCAGTACTTC
v_call: TRBV29-1; cdr3_length: 13; clone_size: many; d_call: TRBD1; j_call: TRBJ2-7; cdr3_aa: CSVRDRASYEQYF; cdr3_nt: TGCAGCGTTCGGGACAGGGCTTCCTACGAGCAGTACTTC
v_call: TRBV7-2; cdr3_length: 15; clone_size: many; d_call: NA; j_call: TRBJ2-7; cdr3_aa: CASSPSSGPIYEQYF; cdr3_nt: TGTGCCAGCAGCCCGTCCTCGGGACCCATATACGAGCAGTACTTC
v_call: TRBV9; cdr3_length: 16; clone_size: many; d_call: TRBD2; j_call: TRBJ2-3; cdr3_aa: CASSDGLAGGQDTQYF; cdr3_nt: TGTGCCAGCAGTGACGGACTAGCGGGGGGGCAAGATACGCAGTATTTT
v_call: TRBV29-1; cdr3_length: 13; clone_size: many; d_call: TRBD2; j_call: TRBJ2-1; cdr3_aa: CSVASGAYNEQFF; cdr3_nt: TGCAGCGTAGCTAGCGGAGCCTACAATGAGCAGTTCTTC
v_call: TRBV29-1; cdr3_length: 12; clone_size: NA; d_call: TRBD1; j_call: TRBJ1-1; cdr3_aa: CSFSTGVTEAFF; cdr3_nt: TGCAGCTTCTCAACAGGGGTTACTGAAGCTTTCTTT
v_call: TRBV29-1; cdr3_length: 11; clone_size: many; d_call: TRBD1; j_call: TRBJ1-1; cdr3_aa: CSVAGGRRAFF; cdr3_nt: TGCAGCGTGGCAGGGGGACGGCGAGCTTTCTTT
v_call: TRBV28; cdr3_length: 14; clone_size: NA; d_call: TRBD1; j_call: TRBJ1-1; cdr3_aa: CASRPTGDYTEAFF; cdr3_nt: TGTGCCAGCAGGCCGACAGGGGACTACACTGAAGCTTTCTTT
v_call: TRBV21-1; cdr3_length: 15; clone_size: many; d_call: NA; j_call: TRBJ1-1; cdr3_aa: CASSKGPQGIDEAFF; cdr3_nt: TGTGCCAGCAGCAAAGGGCCCCAGGGAATTGATGAAGCTTTCTTT
v_call: TRBV6-1; cdr3_length: 17; clone_size: few; d_call: NA; j_call: TRBJ2-6; cdr3_aa: CASSEEGRSSGANVLTF; cdr3_nt: TGTGCCAGCAGTGAAGAGGGACGGAGCTCTGGGGCCAACGTCCTGACTTTC
v_call: TRBV7-9; cdr3_length: 15; clone_size: NA; d_call: TRBD1; j_call: TRBJ1-6; cdr3_aa: CASSPDRGQVSPLHF; cdr3_nt: TGTGCCAGCAGTCCTGACAGGGGGCAGGTTTCACCCCTCCACTTT
v_call: TRBV6-5; cdr3_length: 13; clone_size: NA; d_call: NA; j_call: TRBJ1-1; cdr3_aa: CATRDGMLAEAFF; cdr3_nt: TGTGCCACCCGGGACGGCATGTTGGCTGAAGCTTTCTTT
v_call: TRBV10-2; cdr3_length: 17; clone_size: few; d_call: TRBD1; j_call: TRBJ2-5; cdr3_aa: CASGSRQGQRGQETQYF; cdr3_nt: TGCGCCAGCGGCTCTCGACAGGGGCAAAGGGGGCAAGAGACCCAGTACTTC
v_call: TRBV5-1; cdr3_length: 17; clone_size: NA; d_call: TRBD2; j_call: TRBJ2-1; cdr3_aa: CASSALGLAGGMDEQFF; cdr3_nt: TGCGCCAGCAGCGCCCTAGGGCTAGCGGGAGGGATGGATGAGCAGTTCTTC
v_call: TRBV6-2/TRBV6-3; cdr3_length: 17; clone_size: NA; d_call: TRBD1; j_call: TRBJ2-7; cdr3_aa: CASSYSTRGHETYEQYF; cdr3_nt: TGTGCCAGCAGTTACTCGACCAGGGGGCACGAGACCTACGAGCAGTACTTC
v_call: TRBV14; cdr3_length: 16; clone_size: NA; d_call: TRBD1; j_call: TRBJ1-2; cdr3_aa: CASSQDPQGAGYGYTF; cdr3_nt: TGTGCCAGCAGCCAAGACCCACAGGGGGCCGGATATGGCTACACCTTC
v_call: TRBV29-1; cdr3_length: 13; clone_size: few; d_call: NA; j_call: TRBJ2-7; cdr3_aa: CSVIPGASYEQYF; cdr3_nt: TGCAGCGTAATTCCAGGGGCCTCCTACGAGCAGTACTTC
v_call: TRBV5-1; cdr3_length: 14; clone_size: many; d_call: NA; j_call: TRBJ1-6; cdr3_aa: CASSSRGGNSPLHF; cdr3_nt: TGCGCCAGCAGTTCCAGGGGAGGTAATTCACCCCTCCACTTT
v_call: TRBV7-9; cdr3_length: 15; clone_size: NA; d_call: NA; j_call: TRBJ1-1; cdr3_aa: CASSAIATRSTEAFF; cdr3_nt: TGTGCCAGCAGCGCCATCGCGACACGGAGTACTGAAGCTTTCTTT
v_call: TRBV11-2; cdr3_length: 17; clone_size: many; d_call: NA; j_call: TRBJ2-1; cdr3_aa: CASSLEMARSTYNEQFF; cdr3_nt: TGTGCCAGCAGCTTAGAGATGGCAAGGTCCACCTACAATGAGCAGTTCTTC
v_call: TRBV29-1; cdr3_length: 14; clone_size: many; d_call: NA; j_call: TRBJ2-3; cdr3_aa: CSVEVYVAQDTQYF; cdr3_nt: TGCAGCGTTGAGGTTTACGTGGCGCAAGATACGCAGTATTTT
v_call: TRBV5-1; cdr3_length: 14; clone_size: NA; d_call: TRBD2; j_call: TRBJ2-3; cdr3_aa: CASSSAGGTDMQYF; cdr3_nt: TGCGCCAGCAGCTCAGCGGGAGGGACAGATATGCAGTATTTT
v_call: TRBV6-5; cdr3_length: 17; clone_size: many; d_call: TRBD2; j_call: TRBJ2-3; cdr3_aa: CASSDRPPGGSTDTQYF; cdr3_nt: TGTGCCAGCAGTGACCGCCCGCCGGGGGGAAGCACAGATACGCAGTATTTT
v_call: TRBV7-6; cdr3_length: 16; clone_size: many; d_call: TRBD1; j_call: TRBJ2-7; cdr3_aa: CASSPAYRGPSYEQYF; cdr3_nt: TGTGCCAGCAGCCCAGCCTACAGGGGACCATCCTACGAGCAGTACTTC
v_call: TRBV20-1; cdr3_length: 13; clone_size: many; d_call: TRBD2; j_call: TRBJ2-1; cdr3_aa: CSASKSGRNEQFF; cdr3_nt: TGCAGTGCTAGTAAGAGCGGGAGGAATGAGCAGTTCTTC
v_call: TRBV3-1; cdr3_length: 17; clone_size: few; d_call: NA; j_call: TRBJ2-3; cdr3_aa: CASSQPHTAGDTDTQYF; cdr3_nt: TGTGCCAGCAGCCAACCTCACACTGCGGGCGACACAGATACGCAGTATTTT
v_call: TRBV2; cdr3_length: 15; clone_size: NA; d_call: NA; j_call: TRBJ2-2; cdr3_aa: CASSGGGSNTGELFF; cdr3_nt: TGTGCCAGCAGTGGGGGCGGGTCGAACACCGGGGAGCTGTTTTTT
v_call: TRBV29-1; cdr3_length: 13; clone_size: many; d_call: TRBD1; j_call: TRBJ2-5; cdr3_aa: CSVKRGGLETQYF; cdr3_nt: TGCAGCGTCAAAAGAGGGGGCTTAGAGACCCAGTACTTC
v_call: TRBV3-1; cdr3_length: 17; clone_size: few; d_call: TRBD1; j_call: TRBJ2-1; cdr3_aa: CASSLPPGTGAEDEQFF; cdr3_nt: TGTGCCAGCAGCCTCCCCCCCGGGACAGGGGCAGAAGATGAGCAGTTCTTC
v_call: TRBV10-1; cdr3_length: 24; clone_size: few; d_call: NA; j_call: TRBJ1-2; cdr3_aa: CASSESTRFGGSLGAHPIGYGYTF; cdr3_nt: TGCGCCAGCAGTGAGTCGACTCGGTTCGGTGGATCCCTCGGTGCTCATCCTATTGGCTATGGCTACACCTTC
v_call: TRBV7-2; cdr3_length: 13; clone_size: many; d_call: NA; j_call: TRBJ2-5; cdr3_aa: CASSPKSQETQYF; cdr3_nt: TGTGCCAGCAGCCCTAAGAGCCAAGAGACCCAGTACTTC
v_call: TRBV25-1; cdr3_length: 12; clone_size: few; d_call: NA; j_call: TRBJ1-1; cdr3_aa: CASSENGLEAFF; cdr3_nt: TGTGCCAGCAGTGAGAATGGGCTTGAAGCTTTCTTT
v_call: TRBV7-9; cdr3_length: 16; clone_size: many; d_call: NA; j_call: TRBJ2-1; cdr3_aa: CASSPRRGSSYNEQFF; cdr3_nt: TGTGCCAGCAGCCCGAGGAGGGGGAGTTCCTACAATGAGCAGTTCTTC
v_call: TRBV2; cdr3_length: 16; clone_size: NA; d_call: TRBD1; j_call: TRBJ1-5; cdr3_aa: CASSEGAGGSNQPQHF; cdr3_nt: TGTGCCAGCAGTGAAGGGGCAGGGGGAAGCAATCAGCCCCAGCATTTT
v_call: TRBV21-1; cdr3_length: 15; clone_size: few; d_call: NA; j_call: TRBJ2-4; cdr3_aa: CASSKVGGAKNIQYF; cdr3_nt: TGTGCCAGCAGCAAAGTAGGGGGGGCCAAAAACATTCAGTACTTC
v_call: TRBV7-9; cdr3_length: 15; clone_size: many; d_call: NA; j_call: TRBJ2-1; cdr3_aa: CASRLDRFSYNEQFF; cdr3_nt: TGTGCCAGCAGGTTAGACAGATTTTCCTACAATGAGCAGTTCTTC
v_call: TRBV5-1; cdr3_length: 15; clone_size: few; d_call: NA; j_call: TRBJ2-7; cdr3_aa: CASSLHGRSSYEQYF; cdr3_nt: TGCGCCAGCAGCTTGCACGGACGGAGCTCCTACGAGCAGTACTTC
v_call: TRBV2; cdr3_length: 17; clone_size: few; d_call: NA; j_call: TRBJ2-6; cdr3_aa: CASSALPGTAGANVLTF; cdr3_nt: TGTGCCAGCAGTGCCCTACCGGGGACGGCCGGGGCCAACGTCCTGACTTTC
v_call: TRBV6-2/TRBV6-3; cdr3_length: 16; clone_size: NA; d_call: TRBD2; j_call: TRBJ2-1; cdr3_aa: CASRVAGGISYNEQFF; cdr3_nt: TGTGCCAGCAGGGTAGCGGGAGGGATCTCCTACAATGAGCAGTTCTTC
v_call: TRBV6-1; cdr3_length: 15; clone_size: many; d_call: TRBD1; j_call: TRBJ2-1; cdr3_aa: CASSEQGQGVGEQFF; cdr3_nt: TGTGCCAGCAGTGAACAAGGACAGGGAGTTGGTGAGCAGTTCTTC
v_call: TRBV7-2; cdr3_length: 14; clone_size: many; d_call: TRBD1; j_call: TRBJ1-6; cdr3_aa: CASRRDRGDSPLHF; cdr3_nt: TGTGCCAGCAGACGGGACAGGGGCGACTCACCCCTCCACTTT
v_call: TRBV20-1; cdr3_length: 15; clone_size: few; d_call: TRBD2; j_call: TRBJ2-1; cdr3_aa: CSARVAGGSYNEQFF; cdr3_nt: TGCAGTGCTAGAGTAGCGGGAGGCTCCTACAATGAGCAGTTCTTC